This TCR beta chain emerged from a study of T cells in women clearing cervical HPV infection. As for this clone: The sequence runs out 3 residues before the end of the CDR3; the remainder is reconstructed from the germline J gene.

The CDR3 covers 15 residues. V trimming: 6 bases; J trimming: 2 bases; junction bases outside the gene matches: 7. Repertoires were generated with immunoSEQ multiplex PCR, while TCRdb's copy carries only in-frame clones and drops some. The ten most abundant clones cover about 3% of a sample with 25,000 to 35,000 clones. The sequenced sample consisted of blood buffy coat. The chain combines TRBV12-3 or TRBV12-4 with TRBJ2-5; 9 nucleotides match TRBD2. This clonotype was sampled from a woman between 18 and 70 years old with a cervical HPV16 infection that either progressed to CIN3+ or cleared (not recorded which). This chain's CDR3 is CASSPRLAVQETQYF. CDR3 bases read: TGTGCCAGCAGCCCCCGACTAGCGGTTCAAGAGACC.